This entry concerns a single T cell receptor (beta chain). The data were obtained in a study of blood T cell repertoires in COVID-19. Under the authors' procedure: Nucleated cell counts were estimated from reference gene primer amplification. TCRdb keeps only in-frame clones here, not all; method: immunoSEQ multiplex PCR. That table supplies the V and J calls and clone size; D and trimming were determined from the DNA. The sample records tens of thousands of clones, under 90% being singletons. The sequenced sample was peripheral blood. This TCR derives from a woman of 80 years or more with COVID-19, enrolled during active disease.

The DNA of the CDR3 is TGTGCCAGCAGCCTTCGGCCCGCGGCAGGGAATTCACCCCTCCACTTT. This translates into CASSLRPAAGNSPLHF. The rearrangement joins TRBV3-1 (or the pseudogene TRBV3-2) to TRBJ1-6, with a possible D match to TRBD1 (5 bases). The CDR3 is 16 amino acids. Per germline, CDR1 LGHDT and CDR2 YNNKEL (reference sequence). Trimming removed 4 bases at V and 7 bases at J, with 17 bases between.